This T cell receptor beta chain comes out of a study of shared clonotypes between healthy human individuals. The assay was run at deep level. The data were produced by immunoSEQ multiplex PCR, yet TCRdb's version contains in-frame clones alone and is incomplete. The sample holds around 2.5 million clones, approximately 93% seen once. V lost 4 bases and J lost 7, with 8 bases in between. Per the germline V gene, CDR1 is PRHDT and CDR2 is FYEKMQ (reference sequence). This CDR3 has 11 residues. The rearrangement joins TRBV13 to TRBJ2-7; D not resolved. The sequence derives from a man aged 18 to 30 in good health. Some clones in this sample may be carry-over from other donors' samples. Sequencing was carried out using naive CD4+ T cells from PBMCs. Subset of the sample: CD45RA+ positively selected. The CDR3, as DNA: TGTGCCAGCAGCTGGAACCAGGAGCAGTACTTC. This sequence encodes CASSWNQEQYF.